The T cell receptor (beta chain) under discussion was sequenced for a study of identical twins. Only a few counts were recorded for this clonotype. Germline CDR1 DFQATT, CDR2 SNEGSKA (reference sequence). The trim removed 4 bases at V and 12 bases at J, leaving 14 bases unmatched. The CDR3 extends over 14 amino acids. TCRdb ran MiXCR on the 5' RACE reads and lists one entry per CDR3 protein. Of about 280,000 distinct CDR3 sequences listed, roughly 8.6% were seen once; the top ten hold approximately 2%. The same data also went into a second study, on yellow fever vaccine responses in identical twins.

Sequencing used memory (CD45RO+) T cells sorted from blood. This receptor was obtained from a woman between 18 and 30 years old in good health. The chain carries TRBV20-1 and TRBJ2-1, with 8 bases aligning to TRBD1. The CDR3 loop is CSAKDRDQGIGQFF. CDR3 nucleotide sequence: TGCAGTGCTAAGGACAGGGACCAGGGCATAGGGCAGTTCTTC.